The 22 T cell receptor beta chains below were found in one sample sequenced in a study of shared clonotypes between healthy human individuals. Assay used: immunoSEQ multiplex PCR; TCRdb lists only in-frame clones, some missing. The data contain roughly 2.2 million clones, around 90% of them singletons. The sample consisted of naive CD4+ T cells from PBMCs. Subset indicated: CD45RA+ positively selected. These receptors all stem from a man between 18 and 29 years old in good health. Some clones in this sample may be carry-over from other donors' samples.

This rearrangement joins TRBV25-1 to TRBJ1-3; D is perhaps TRBD1 (6 bases). The CDR3 runs 13 residues. V dropped 11 bases and J dropped 8 bases, with 19 bases sitting between them. CDR1 and CDR2 (germline): MGHDK, SYGVNS. CDR3 coding DNA: TGTGCCCACCGGGGGGGGGCGGTGGACACCATATATTTT. Translation gives CAHRGGAVDTIYF.

The rearrangement joins TRBV12-5 to TRBJ1-1; no definite D call. Trimming removed 1 base from V and 6 bases from J, with 3 bases in between. This CDR3 comprises 11 residues. Germline CDR1 and CDR2: LGHNT and FRNRAP. The DNA for the CDR3 is TGTGCTAGTGGTTTGGGATCTGAAGCTTTCTTT. This encodes CASGLGSEAFF.

The CDR3 loop is CASSLQGRGWNTIYF. The DNA for the CDR3 is TGTGCCAGCAGTTTACAGGGCAGGGGGTGGAACACCATATATTTT. The V call is TRBV28, the J call TRBJ1-3, with 7 positions matching TRBD1. V lost 2 bases and J lost 7; bases outside the gene matches: 8. The germline CDR1 and CDR2 sequences are MDHEN and SYDVKM. This CDR3 comprises 15 residues.

The chain combines TRBV11-2 with TRBJ1-2; 9 nucleotides agree with TRBD1. The CDR3 consists of 14 residues. The V gene's germline CDR1 is SGHAT and CDR2 FQNNGV. V shed 8 bases and J 8 bases; nucleotides not matched to a gene: 12. CDR3 in DNA: TGTGCCAGCTCAGGGACAGGGAGGTGGGGCGGCTACACCTTC. Translating it yields CASSGTGRWGGYTF.

The gene calls are TRBV19 and TRBJ2-1, with TRBD2 matching 12 bases. J was trimmed by 8 bases and V by 6 bases; bases with no gene match: 8. The CDR3 spans 15 residues. From germline, CDR1 is LNHDA and CDR2 SQIVND (reference sequence). CDR3 nucleotides: TGTGCCAGTAGGAAAACTAGCGGGAGGTTCGATGAGCAGTTCTTC. This encodes CASRKTSGRFDEQFF.

This sequence joins TRBV7-2 and TRBJ1-2; 7 bases fit TRBD1. Unmatched junction bases numbered 12, after V lost 5 bases and J lost 3 bases. Germline V gene data show CDR1 as SGHTA and CDR2 as FQGNSA. This CDR3 region has 16 residues. The CDR3 sequence: CASSKRQGRSDYGYTF. DNA of the CDR3: TGTGCCAGCAGCAAAAGACAGGGACGATCGGACTATGGCTACACCTTC.

This clone has just one count. This sequence joins TRBV11-2 and TRBJ2-3, with 10 bases fitting TRBD2. The CDR3 extends over 15 amino acids. Per germline, CDR1 SGHAT and CDR2 FQNNGV. V lost 7 bases and J lost 2; bases outside the gene matches: 6. The CDR3 DNA sequence: TGTGCCAGCAAGATACTAGCGGGAACCACAGATACGCAGTATTTT. Translation: CASKILAGTTDTQYF.

The chain employs TRBV5-6 and TRBJ1-1, with 7 bases aligning to TRBD1. The V gene's germline CDR1 is SGHDT and CDR2 YYEEEE. The V segment lost 3 bases and the J segment 7 bases; nucleotides outside the gene matches: 3. The CDR3 has 12 residues. The DNA for the CDR3 is TGTGCCAGCAGCTCTGGACAGGTTGAAGCTTTCTTT. Its translation is CASSSGQVEAFF.

The chain joins TRBV10-3 to TRBJ1-1, with 11 bases lining up with TRBD1. Germline V gene data show CDR1 as ENHRY and CDR2 as SYGVKD. The CDR3 covers 15 residues. The J segment lost 0 bases and the V segment lost 10 bases, leaving 7 bases of the junction unmatched. CDR3 sequence: CATWTGGHMNTEAFF. CDR3 nucleotides: TGTGCCACGTGGACAGGGGGCCATATGAACACTGAAGCTTTCTTT.

CDR3 DNA: TGTGCCTGGGACACAGGGGCGAGACGGGAGCAGTACTTC. Its translation is CAWDTGARREQYF. The chain uses TRBV30 and TRBJ2-7, with TRBD1 matching over 7 bases. The CDR3 sequence is 13 residues long. Trimming cost V 5 bases and J 7 bases; bases outside gene matches: 11. CDR1 and CDR2 from the germline V gene are GTSNPN and SVGIG (reference sequence).

The rearrangement joins TRBV15 to TRBJ2-7; no firm D call. Germline CDR1 is LNHNV and CDR2 is YYDKDF (reference sequence). V was shortened by 4 bases and J by 2 bases, with 6 bases between the two germline ends. The CDR3 has 12 residues. The chain's CDR3 is CATSKQPYEQYF. The DNA for the CDR3 is TGTGCCACCAGCAAACAGCCCTACGAGCAGTACTTC.

The J gene is TRBJ1-4, the V gene TRBV15; the D is unclear. The CDR3 consists of 16 residues. CDR1 LNHNV and CDR2 YYDKDF come from the germline V gene (reference sequence). The V end was cut by 1 base, the J end by 6 bases, with 15 bases between. For the CDR3, the DNA is TGTGCCACCAGCAGAGCCCCGGGCAATGGGGATGAAAAACTGTTTTTT. Protein sequence: CATSRAPGNGDEKLFF.

The V call is TRBV7-2, the J call TRBJ2-3; 7 bases are shared with TRBD1. From germline, CDR1 is SGHTA and CDR2 FQGNSA. This CDR3 is 16 amino acids long. The trim removed 1 base at V and 3 bases at J, leaving 7 bases unmatched. This CDR3 is CASSLVGTAYTDTQYF. CDR3 bases: TGTGCCAGCAGCTTAGTTGGGACAGCCTATACAGATACGCAGTATTTT.

The rearrangement uses TRBV27 and TRBJ2-7; 12 bases match TRBD1. Germline loops: CDR1 MNHEY, CDR2 SMNVEV (reference sequence). This CDR3 spans 15 amino acids. V trimming: 5 bases; J trimming: 5 bases; junction bases outside the gene matches: 7. CDR3 in amino acids: CASSPYRDRGHEQYF. The CDR3 DNA follows: TGTGCCAGCAGTCCTTACCGGGACAGGGGGCACGAGCAGTACTTC.

The rearrangement links TRBV5-1 to TRBJ2-2; weak D call: TRBD1 (6 bases). Germline lookup yields CDR1 SGHRS and CDR2 YFSETQ. Between the trimmed V and J ends, which lost 0 bases and 2 bases, there was a span of 14 bases. This CDR3 comprises 17 residues. CDR3 protein: CASSLAVGQLNTGELFF. The CDR3 DNA is TGCGCCAGCAGCTTGGCCGTCGGACAGCTCAACACCGGGGAGCTGTTTTTT.

The chain carries TRBV10-3 and TRBJ2-3, with a possible D match to TRBD1 (7 bases). CDR3 length: 14 residues. Germline loops: CDR1 ENHRY, CDR2 SYGVKD. V lost 8 bases to trimming and J lost 5 bases, with 17 bases between them. The CDR3 DNA reads TGTGCCATCGGCAGGGGGGACGGAGGAGATACGCAGTATTTT. This translates into CAIGRGDGGDTQYF.

The gene calls are TRBV11-3 and TRBJ2-7; 7 bases are shared with TRBD2. V trimming: 2 bases; J trimming: 3 bases; junction bases outside the gene matches: 4. The V gene's germline CDR1 is SGHNT and CDR2 YENEEA. The CDR3 is 14 amino acids. CDR3 amino acids: CASSLRASGYEQYF. CDR3 nucleotide sequence: TGTGCCAGCAGCTTACGGGCTAGCGGCTACGAGCAGTACTTC.

The chain couples TRBV4-1 to TRBJ2-6; no definite D call. The germline V gene encodes CDR1 MGHRA and CDR2 YSYEKL. The CDR3 extends over 13 amino acids. The V end lost 3 bases, the J end lost 4 bases, and 4 bases lay between the germline ends. The CDR3 loop is CASSHGGANVLTF. The CDR3 region has the DNA TGCGCCAGCAGCCACGGAGGGGCCAACGTCCTGACTTTC.

The chain joins TRBV30 to TRBJ2-3, with D possibly TRBD2 on 6 matching bases. Germline V lookup: CDR1 GTSNPN, CDR2 SVGIG (reference sequence). This CDR3 has 14 amino acids. V lost 1 base to trimming and J lost 5 bases, with 13 bases between them. CDR3 in DNA: TGTGCCTGGAGTGGACTAGTTTCTGTAGATACGCAGTATTTT. Translation gives CAWSGLVSVDTQYF.

The V gene is TRBV7-2, the J gene TRBJ1-1; a weak D match, TRBD1 (6 bases). Trimming shortened V by 5 bases and J by 1 base, and 11 bases separated the two germline ends. This CDR3 contains 14 residues. CDR1 SGHTA and CDR2 FQGNSA come from the germline V gene. The CDR3: CASSPDRWNTEAFF. CDR3 bases: TGTGCCAGCAGCCCCGACAGGTGGAACACTGAAGCTTTCTTT.

The genes are TRBV7-9 and TRBJ1-1, with D unclear. V was clipped by 1 base and J by 5 bases, with 14 bases between them. Germline V gene lookup returns CDR1 SEHNR and CDR2 FQNEAQ (reference sequence). The CDR3 contains 15 residues. The CDR3 is CASSLEPGRNTEAFF. The CDR3 DNA reads TGTGCCAGCAGCTTAGAGCCGGGGAGAAATACTGAAGCTTTCTTT.

This rearrangement joins TRBV9 to TRBJ2-3; the match to TRBD2 covers 7 bases. The CDR3 spans 15 residues. CDR1 and CDR2 (germline): SGDLS, YYNGEE. V lost 7 bases, J lost 0 bases, and 8 bases stayed unmatched. DNA for the CDR3: TGTGCCAGCCGCCGCGGGAGAGCTAGCACAGATACGCAGTATTTT. It translates to CASRRGRASTDTQYF.